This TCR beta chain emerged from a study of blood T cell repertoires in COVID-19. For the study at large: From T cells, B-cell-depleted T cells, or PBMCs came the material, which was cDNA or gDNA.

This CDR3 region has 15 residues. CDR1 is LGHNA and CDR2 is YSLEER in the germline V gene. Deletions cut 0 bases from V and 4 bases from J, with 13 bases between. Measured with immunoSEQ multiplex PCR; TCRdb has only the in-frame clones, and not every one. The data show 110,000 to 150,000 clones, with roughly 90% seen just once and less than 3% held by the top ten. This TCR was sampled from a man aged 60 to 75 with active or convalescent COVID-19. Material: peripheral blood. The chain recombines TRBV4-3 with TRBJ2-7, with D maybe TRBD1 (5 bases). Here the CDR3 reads CASSQDLQGGYEQYF. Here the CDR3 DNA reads TGCGCCAGCAGCCAAGATCTGCAGGGTGGGTACGAGCAGTACTTC.